These T cell receptor beta chains were read from a single sample in a study of blood T cell repertoires in COVID-19. Data came from immunoSEQ multiplex PCR; TCRdb stores just in-frame clones and leaves some out. Among some 500,000 clones listed, approximately 87% were seen once. Sequenced material: PBMCs or T cells enriched from blood (not recorded which). These receptors were obtained from a woman aged 40 to 55 who had recovered from COVID-19. The CDR3 runs from the conserved cysteine through the conserved F or W. A D gene is named only where the DNA matches it firmly. Expanded clones get a size class; other rows say once, few or many, or leave the size out.

TRBD1	TRBV6-5	TRBJ1-1	-	TGTGCCAGCAGTTTCCTGACAGGGAGTACTGAAGCTTTCTTT	CASSFLTGSTEAFF
-	TRBV20-1	TRBJ1-2	-	TGCAGTGCTAGTCAAAGATTCGGGGGAGGTGACGGCTACACCTTC	CSASQRFGGGDGYTF
-	TRBV19	TRBJ1-1	few	TGTGCCAGTAGTCCCAGGGGAGACACTGAAGCTTTCTTT	CASSPRGDTEAFF
-	TRBV5-4	TRBJ1-3	-	TGTGCCAGCAGCTTGGACGATTGGGAGGGGGGCCGTGGAAACACCATATATTTT	CASSLDDWEGGRGNTIYF
-	TRBV5-1	TRBJ1-1	-	TGCGCCAGCAGCTTCACCGACTACCCAACGGGGGACACTGAAGCTTTCTTT	CASSFTDYPTGDTEAFF
-	TRBV11-3	TRBJ2-7	-	TGTGCCAGCAGCTTAGAGACCAGGGGAAAGGAGCAGTACTTC	CASSLETRGKEQYF
TRBD2	TRBV5-5	TRBJ2-1	-	TGTGCCAGCAGCTTGGCGCCTAGCGGGTCTGAGGGCGATGAGCAGTTCTTC	CASSLAPSGSEGDEQFF
-	TRBV3-1/TRBV3-2	TRBJ1-2	-	TGTGCCAGCAGCCAACGGGGAGCGGATGGCTACACCTTC	CASSQRGADGYTF
TRBD1	TRBV5-1	TRBJ1-2	-	TGCGCCAGCAGCTTGGGGACTACAGGGGGCAGAGGCTACACCTTC	CASSLGTTGGRGYTF
TRBD2	TRBV5-4	TRBJ2-1	-	TGTGCCAGCAGCCCGGGACTAGCGGGAACCCCCCGTGAGCAGTTCTTC	CASSPGLAGTPREQFF
-	TRBV2	TRBJ1-3	-	TGTGCCAGCAGTGAAACACGCAGCTCTGGAAACACCATATATTTT	CASSETRSSGNTIYF
-	TRBV7-6	TRBJ2-1	-	TGTGCCAGCAGCTTAGATTTAGTCTCTGAGCAGTTCTTC	CASSLDLVSEQFF
TRBD2	TRBV4-3	TRBJ2-1	few	TGCGCCAGCAGCCAATCTAGCGGGGGCTCCTACAATGAGCAGTTCTTC	CASSQSSGGSYNEQFF
TRBD2	TRBV18	TRBJ2-7	-	TGTGCCAGCTCACCAGGGGCTAGCGGGAGGTACGAGCAGTACTTC	CASSPGASGRYEQYF
TRBD2	TRBV5-1	TRBJ2-1	-	TGCGCCAGCAGCCCCAGGGCTAGCGGGACCCTCGGGGTTTACAATGAGCAGTTCTTC	CASSPRASGTLGVYNEQFF
TRBD2	TRBV7-2	TRBJ2-5	-	TGTGCCAGCAGTCTAGCGGTCTCGTACCAAGAGACCCAGTACTTC	CASSLAVSYQETQYF
-	TRBV12-3/TRBV12-4	TRBJ1-1	-	TGTGCCAGCAGTTTAGCCCGAACGGCTGAAGCTTTCTTT	CASSLARTAEAFF
-	TRBV7-2	TRBJ2-1	-	TGTGCCAGCAGCTTTCGCCGGGACATAGACAATGAGCAGTTCTTC	CASSFRRDIDNEQFF
-	TRBV20-1	TRBJ2-7	few	TGCAGTGCTAGTGACATCTACGAGCAGTACTTC	CSASDIYEQYF
TRBD1	TRBV30	TRBJ1-1	-	TGTGCCTGGAGCAAGACAGGGGGACCGAACACTGAAGCTTTCTTT	CAWSKTGGPNTEAFF
TRBD2	TRBV11-2	TRBJ2-5	-	TGTGCCAGCAGCTTGGGCTGGCGGGAGGGCCTCGGGGAGACCCAGTACTTC	CASSLGWREGLGETQYF